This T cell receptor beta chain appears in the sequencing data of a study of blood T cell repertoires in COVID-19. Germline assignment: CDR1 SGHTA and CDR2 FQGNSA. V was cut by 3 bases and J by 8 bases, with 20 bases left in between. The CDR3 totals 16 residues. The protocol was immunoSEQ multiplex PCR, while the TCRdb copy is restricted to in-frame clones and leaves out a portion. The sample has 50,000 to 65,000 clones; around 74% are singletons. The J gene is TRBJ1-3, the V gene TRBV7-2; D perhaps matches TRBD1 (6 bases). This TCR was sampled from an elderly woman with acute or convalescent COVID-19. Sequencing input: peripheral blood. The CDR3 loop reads CASSLHPGQVSDTIYF. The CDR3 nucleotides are TGTGCCAGCAGCTTGCACCCGGGACAAGTTTCGGACACCATATATTTT.